A selection of T cell receptor beta chains follows, all from one sample in a study of blood T cell repertoires in COVID-19. Data came from immunoSEQ multiplex PCR; TCRdb stores just in-frame clones and leaves some out. The data show 25,000 to 30,000 clones, over 75% seen once. Input material: peripheral blood. The receptors originated from a woman of 80 years or more with COVID-19, enrolled during active disease. The CDR3 runs from the conserved cysteine through the conserved F or W. D genes are given only for firm matches. Expanded clones are given a class, and other clones once, few, many or no size at all.

d_call clone_size cdr3_length j_call v_call cdr3_aa cdr3_nt
- - 15 TRBJ1-6 TRBV2 CASSDRVPYNSPLHF TGTGCCAGCAGTGACAGGGTACCCTATAATTCACCCCTCCACTTT
TRBD1 - 14 TRBJ1-2 TRBV15 CATSRTVTGYGYTF TGTGCCACCAGCAGGACGGTGACAGGGTATGGCTACACCTTC
TRBD2 - 16 TRBJ2-3 TRBV4-1 CASSQEAGVAADTQYF TGCGCCAGCAGCCAAGAAGCGGGGGTAGCAGCAGATACGCAGTATTTT
TRBD1 - 16 TRBJ2-3 TRBV9 CASAPRQGLSTDTQYF TGTGCCAGCGCTCCTCGACAGGGCTTGAGCACAGATACGCAGTATTTT
TRBD1 few 15 TRBJ2-1 TRBV5-6 CASSNGQGAYNEQFF TGTGCCAGCAGCAACGGACAGGGGGCCTACAATGAGCAGTTCTTC
- - 15 TRBJ1-1 TRBV28 CASSYSPIGVTEAFF TGTGCCAGCAGCTACTCCCCCATAGGGGTCACTGAAGCTTTCTTT
- - 12 TRBJ2-7 TRBV7-9 CASSDRGHEQYF TGTGCCAGCAGCGACCGAGGCCACGAGCAGTACTTC
- - 17 TRBJ2-2 TRBV30 CAWRARNRRENTGELFF TGTGCCTGGAGGGCCCGAAACAGGAGAGAGAACACCGGGGAGCTGTTTTTT
- - 14 TRBJ1-2 TRBV5-1 CASSLHPGVAGYTF TGCGCCAGCAGCCTACACCCAGGGGTAGCTGGCTACACCTTC
TRBD1 - 15 TRBJ1-1 TRBV18 CASSPGTGQNTEAFF TGTGCCAGCTCACCAGGGACAGGGCAGAACACTGAAGCTTTCTTT
- - 15 TRBJ1-3 TRBV7-9 CASGVGQSSGNTIYF TGTGCCAGCGGTGTCGGACAGAGCTCTGGAAACACCATATATTTT
TRBD1 - 16 TRBJ2-3 TRBV18 CASSPFDRALTDTQYF TGTGCCAGCTCACCCTTTGACAGGGCCCTCACAGATACGCAGTATTTT
- few 14 TRBJ2-2 TRBV30 CAWSVMGPAGELFF TGTGCCTGGAGTGTAATGGGGCCGGCCGGGGAGCTGTTTTTT
TRBD1 - 15 TRBJ2-5 TRBV5-1 CASSLVQGASETQYF TGCGCCAGCAGCTTGGTGCAGGGGGCGTCGGAGACCCAGTACTTC
TRBD2 - 16 TRBJ2-2 TRBV4-1 CASSQTSGGVTGELFF TGCGCCAGCAGCCAAACTAGCGGGGGAGTCACCGGGGAGCTGTTTTTT
- - 16 TRBJ2-7 TRBV11-2 CASSLNDAGVAYEQYF TGTGCCAGCAGCCTGAATGACGCAGGGGTGGCCTACGAGCAGTACTTC
- - 14 TRBJ2-3 TRBV5-1 CASSLELASDTQYF TGCGCCAGCAGCTTGGAGCTAGCGTCAGATACGCAGTATTTT
TRBD2 - 15 TRBJ2-3 TRBV5-6 CASSAGTSRTDTQYF TGTGCCAGCAGCGCCGGGACTAGCCGAACAGATACGCAGTATTTT
- - 16 TRBJ1-5 TRBV7-2 CASSPPGLPSNQPQHF TGTGCCAGCAGCCCCCCAGGTTTACCTAGCAATCAGCCCCAGCATTTT
TRBD2 - 14 TRBJ2-7 TRBV3-1/TRBV3-2 CASSQASGGAEQYF TGTGCCAGCAGCCAAGCTAGCGGGGGGGCCGAGCAGTACTTC
TRBD1 - 15 TRBJ1-2 TRBV6-5 CASSPTRTGVSGYTF TGTGCCAGCAGCCCGACTCGGACAGGAGTAAGTGGCTACACCTTC
TRBD2 - 15 TRBJ2-1 TRBV6-5 CASLPGLAGARGQFF TGTGCCAGCCTTCCGGGACTAGCGGGGGCCCGAGGGCAGTTCTTC
TRBD1 few 16 TRBJ1-3 TRBV3-1/TRBV3-2 CASSQGGTGSGNTIYF TGTGCCAGCAGCCAAGGGGGGACAGGGTCTGGAAACACCATATATTTT
- few 16 TRBJ1-4 TRBV7-9 CASSLESNLRGEKLFF TGTGCCAGCAGCTTAGAATCAAACCTACGAGGTGAAAAACTGTTTTTT
- - 14 TRBJ1-1 TRBV19 CASTGAVPAAEAFF TGTGCCAGTACTGGGGCAGTGCCCGCGGCTGAAGCTTTCTTT
- - 13 TRBJ2-1 TRBV18 CASSPDRYNEQFF TGTGCCAGCTCACCCGACAGGTACAATGAGCAGTTCTTC
- - 14 TRBJ2-5 TRBV18 CASSPPSVQETQYF TGTGCCAGCTCACCACCTTCGGTCCAAGAGACCCAGTACTTC
- - 15 TRBJ1-5 TRBV21-1 CASSRTEYSNQPQHF TGTGCCAGCAGCAGGACAGAATATAGCAATCAGCCCCAGCATTTT
TRBD1 - 13 TRBJ1-2 TRBV10-3 CAISELGTDGYTF TGTGCCATCAGTGAGTTAGGGACAGATGGCTACACCTTC
TRBD2 - 16 TRBJ2-1 TRBV18 CASSPRGGNYLHEQFF TGTGCCAGCTCACCACGGGGGGGTAATTATCTTCATGAGCAGTTCTTC
TRBD1 once 15 TRBJ2-5 TRBV24-1 CATSEHGTGEETQYF TGTGCCACCAGTGAACATGGGACAGGAGAAGAGACCCAGTACTTC
- - 12 TRBJ1-2 TRBV5-4 CASSLVSVGYTF TGTGCCAGCAGCTTGGTTTCGGTCGGCTACACCTTC
TRBD1 - 14 TRBJ1-4 TRBV7-9 CASSFDRANEKLFF TGTGCCAGCAGCTTCGACAGGGCCAATGAAAAACTGTTTTTT
TRBD2 - 17 TRBJ2-5 TRBV5-4 CASSREGVAGGLETQYF TGTGCCAGCAGCAGGGAAGGGGTAGCGGGGGGTTTAGAGACCCAGTACTTC
TRBD1 - 16 TRBJ1-2 TRBV2 CASSEARDRINYGYTF TGTGCCAGCAGTGAAGCGAGGGACAGAATTAACTATGGCTACACCTTC
TRBD1 - 18 TRBJ1-1 TRBV7-2 CASSLSLPSTGVATEAFF TGTGCCAGCAGCTTATCCCTCCCAAGCACAGGGGTAGCAACTGAAGCTTTCTTT
- once 13 TRBJ1-2 TRBV7-9 CASSLDGKSGYTF TGTGCCAGCAGCTTAGACGGGAAAAGTGGCTACACCTTC
- - 12 TRBJ1-1 TRBV6-5 CASWRAAGEAFF TGTGCCAGCTGGAGGGCGGCGGGTGAAGCTTTCTTT
- - 12 TRBJ1-1 TRBV29-1 CSAGRGDTEAFF TGCAGCGCTGGGAGGGGAGACACTGAAGCTTTCTTT
- - 14 TRBJ2-7 TRBV6-1 CASSEGGRGYEQYF TGTGCCAGCAGTGAAGGAGGCAGGGGCTACGAGCAGTACTTC
TRBD2 - 14 TRBJ2-7 TRBV30 CAWRLAGEGYEQYF TGTGCCTGGCGACTAGCGGGGGAGGGCTACGAGCAGTACTTC
TRBD2 - 15 TRBJ2-3 TRBV6-5 CASRPAGGRVDTQYF TGTGCCAGCAGACCGGCGGGGGGGCGGGTAGATACGCAGTATTTT
TRBD2 - 15 TRBJ2-3 TRBV7-8 CASSISGGAVDTQYF TGTGCCAGCAGCATCAGCGGGGGGGCCGTAGATACGCAGTATTTT
TRBD2 - 14 TRBJ2-7 TRBV5-1 CASRLTSGPYEQYF TGCGCCAGCAGATTAACTAGCGGACCTTACGAGCAGTACTTC
- - 12 TRBJ2-7 TRBV6-5 CASSPTGSEQYF TGTGCCAGCAGCCCAACAGGGAGCGAGCAGTACTTC
- - 15 TRBJ2-7 TRBV19 CASSSTSTASYEQYF TGTGCCAGTAGTTCCACCTCCACAGCCTCCTACGAGCAGTACTTC
- - 14 TRBJ2-4 TRBV10-3 CAISETRDKNIQYF TGTGCCATCAGTGAGACTAGGGACAAAAACATTCAGTACTTC
- - 14 TRBJ1-1 TRBV6-1 CASSETVTRTEAFF TGTGCCAGCAGTGAAACGGTTACTCGCACTGAAGCTTTCTTT
- - 14 TRBJ1-2 TRBV5-1 CASSHSGNDYGYTF TGCGCCAGCAGTCACTCCGGGAACGACTATGGCTACACCTTC
TRBD1 - 13 TRBJ1-2 TRBV5-1 CASSLGGNYGYTF TGCGCCAGCAGCTTAGGGGGCAACTATGGCTACACCTTC
TRBD1 - 15 TRBJ1-6 TRBV6-5 CASSYGGQGASPLHF TGTGCCAGCAGTTACGGAGGACAGGGGGCTTCACCCCTCCACTTT
- - 12 TRBJ2-1 TRBV11-3 CASSYGPRRQFF TGTGCCAGCAGCTATGGTCCCAGGCGGCAGTTCTTC
- - 13 TRBJ2-3 TRBV7-2 CASNSGSTDTQYF TGTGCCAGCAATAGCGGCAGCACAGATACGCAGTATTTT
- - 16 TRBJ2-2 TRBV5-1 CASSSPRTTNTGELFF TGCGCCAGCAGCTCCCCCCGGACAACGAACACCGGGGAGCTGTTTTTT
- - 15 TRBJ2-1 TRBV5-1 CASSWGRGTLDEQFF TGCGCCAGCAGCTGGGGCAGGGGCACTCTCGATGAGCAGTTCTTC